The sample holds a few counts of the clone carrying this T cell receptor (beta chain). What it binds is unknown. The CDR3 consists of 15 residues. This sample is part of a study of T-cell memory formation after mild COVID-19. General observations from the study: Memory from before infection featured some responding clones, which suggests cross-reactive memory joined.

From the 5' RACE reads, TCRdb called clonotypes with MiXCR, one entry per CDR3 protein. The table records some 450,000 distinct CDR3 sequences, approximately 20% of them present only once. Source material: PBMCs or a T cell subset sorted from them (not recorded which). The chain carries TRBV1 and TRBJ1-4; the D call of TRBD1 is as the table states it, not checked on the DNA. TRBV1 is an annotated pseudogene. This sequence was found in an adult woman who had mild COVID-19 (a few samples of this study predate the infection). Cell type and time point are not known. The CDR3 region has the DNA TGCACCAGCAGCCATAAGGGCCAGGGGGACGAAAAACTGTTTTTT. This encodes CTSSHKGQGDEKLFF.